This TCR beta chain was documented in a study of vaccination effects on CD4 cells after COVID-19. Overall study context: Samples gathered post-vaccine arrived a median of 72 days past the second dose.

The assay was immunoSEQ multiplex PCR, and TCRdb's table has in-frame clones only and misses some. The top ten hold over 0.95% of the sample, which has fewer than 90,000 clones, under 80% seen once. About this clone itself: As yet, its antigen is unknown.

With the ViraFEST assay, the study expanded antigen-specific CD4+ T cells using viral peptide pools, then sequenced them. Following culture for more than 9 days, CD4+ T cells were isolated. Each participant received a vaccine that was either BNT162b2 or mRNA-1273, given as two doses. Cultures received IL-2 medium that replaced half the medium on days 3 and 7. The CDR3 has 16 residues. V lost 3 bases and J 3 bases, leaving 14 bases between the germline ends. Germline V CDR1 and CDR2: KGHSH, LQKENI. Findings of the study overall: In the study, convalescent patients were few, and early post-infection timepoints were absent.

The specimen comprised CD4+ T cells from PBMCs cultured with HCoV-OC43 spike peptides, sampled after COVID-19 vaccination. As for subset: HCoV-OC43 spike overlapping peptide pool stimulation. The chain joins TRBV18 to TRBJ2-2; D ambiguous. The sequence was collected from a human donor who received a COVID-19 vaccine. The CDR3, as DNA: TGTGCCAGCTCACCGTATAAGGGTTTAGACACCGGGGAGCTGTTTTTT. Protein: CASSPYKGLDTGELFF.